The 30 T cell receptor beta chains listed next were all sequenced from one sample in a study of OX40 agonist ivuxolimab in advanced cancers. The protocol was immunoSEQ multiplex PCR, while the TCRdb copy is restricted to in-frame clones and leaves out a portion. The sample gives some 31,000 clones, approximately 91% of which show up once; more than 9% is in the top ten. The material sequenced was CD4+ or CD8+ T cells sorted from blood, taken in a trial of the OX40 agonist ivuxolimab. The receptor set was obtained from an adult with an advanced solid tumor such as melanoma, head and neck, liver or kidney cancer.

This chain links TRBV5-8 with TRBJ2-4, with D uncertain. The CDR3 is 15 amino acids. With 2 bases removed from V and 7 bases from J, the gap between germline ends came to 16 bases. Germline CDR1 and CDR2: SGHTS and YDEGEE. CDR3 region: CASSFKGDGYNIQYF. The DNA for the CDR3 is TGTGCCAGCAGCTTCAAGGGTGACGGGTATAACATTCAGTACTTC.

This clone was detected a few times. The V gene is TRBV6-1, the J gene TRBJ2-1; 8 nucleotides agree with TRBD2. CDR3 size: 14 residues. With V trimmed by 5 bases and J by 5 bases, 5 bases remained unmatched. The V gene's germline CDR1 is MNHNS and CDR2 SASEGT. The CDR3, as DNA: TGTGCCAGCAGTTGGGGACTAGGGAACAATGAGCAGTTCTTC. Amino acids: CASSWGLGNNEQFF.

This sequence joins TRBV6-6 and TRBJ1-2; 8 nucleotides agree with TRBD1. The CDR3 has 14 residues. The germline CDR1 and CDR2 sequences are MNHNY and SVGAGI (reference sequence). With 1 base clipped from V and 3 bases from J, the junction kept 1 base outside the gene matches. CDR3 sequence reads: CASSYLGQDYGYTF. CDR3 DNA: TGTGCCAGCAGTTACTTGGGACAGGACTATGGCTACACCTTC.

The chain employs TRBV27 and TRBJ2-3; D is undetermined. Germline CDR1 reads MNHEY; CDR2 reads SMNVEV (reference sequence). V lost 5 bases and J lost 0, with 9 bases in between. There are 14 residues in the CDR3. The CDR3 is CASSPRGSTDTQYF. In DNA, the CDR3 is TGTGCCAGCAGTCCCCGTGGTAGCACAGATACGCAGTATTTT.

This clone showed up just a few times. Within the sample, other DNA sequences also encode this same CDR3. V is TRBV11-2 and J is TRBJ2-2; 7 bases line up with TRBD1. V trimming: 2 bases; J trimming: 3 bases; junction bases outside the gene matches: 0. Germline CDR1 and CDR2: SGHAT and FQNNGV. This CDR3 is 14 amino acids long. CDR3 loop: CASSLTGDTGELFF. The CDR3 nucleotides are TGTGCCAGCAGCTTAACAGGGGACACCGGGGAGCTGTTTTTT.

The CDR3 DNA sequence: TGTGCCACCAGCTGGACAGGGGGGAACTATGGCTACACCTTC. It yields the protein CATSWTGGNYGYTF. The V call is TRBV15, the J call TRBJ1-2, with 10 positions matching TRBD1. This CDR3 is built from 14 residues. V lost 5 bases to trimming and J lost 2 bases; unmatched junction nucleotides: 2. Germline loops: CDR1 LNHNV, CDR2 YYDKDF (reference sequence).

The chain is built from TRBV27 and TRBJ2-1; D perhaps matches TRBD1 (5 bases). Germline V lookup: CDR1 MNHEY, CDR2 SMNVEV (reference sequence). Trimming took 5 bases from V and 6 from J, leaving 23 bases between them. The CDR3 is made up of 17 amino acids. CDR3 region: CASSLLSGRYDFNEQFF. The DNA of the CDR3 is TGTGCCAGCAGTCTGCTATCAGGGCGGTACGACTTCAATGAGCAGTTCTTC.

This rearrangement joins TRBV6-5 to TRBJ2-2; a weak D match, TRBD2 (6 bases). Trimming shortened V by 5 bases and J by 2 bases, and 12 bases separated the two germline ends. The germline V gene has CDR1 MNHEY and CDR2 SVGAGI. The CDR3 runs to 15 residues. This CDR3 is CASSAEGPNTGELFF. Written as DNA, the CDR3 is TGTGCCAGCAGTGCGGAGGGGCCTAACACCGGGGAGCTGTTTTTT.

The rearrangement links TRBV29-1 to TRBJ2-5, with D unresolved. Trimming took 0 bases from V and 1 from J, leaving 9 bases between them. CDR3 length: 14 amino acids. Germline-derived CDR1 and CDR2 are SQVTM and ANQGSEA. The CDR3 sequence is CSVEDQAGQETQYF. The DNA for the CDR3 is TGCAGCGTTGAAGATCAGGCAGGCCAAGAGACCCAGTACTTC.

The chain uses TRBV7-9 and TRBJ2-1; TRBD2 matches 8 bases. CDR1 and CDR2 (germline): SEHNR, FQNEAQ (reference sequence). Trimming took 1 base from V and 4 from J; bases not matched to a gene: 3. The CDR3 covers 15 residues. Here the CDR3 reads CASSLELADYNEQFF. CDR3 DNA sequence: TGTGCCAGCAGCTTAGAACTAGCGGATTACAATGAGCAGTTCTTC.

The chain has TRBV2 and TRBJ1-4, with D perhaps matching TRBD1 (5 bases). Germline-derived CDR1 and CDR2 are SNHLY and FYNNEI. Trimming removed 3 bases at V and 2 bases at J, with 13 bases between. This CDR3 region has 16 residues. DNA of the CDR3: TGTGCCAGCAGTGATATGGGACCCGTGACTAATGAAAAACTGTTTTTT. Protein product: CASSDMGPVTNEKLFF.

This clone has just one count. The genes are TRBV4-3 and TRBJ1-3; TRBD1 might be the D (5 bases). V was trimmed by 0 bases and J by 4 bases, leaving 10 bases between them. The CDR3 is 15 residues long. Germline CDR1 LGHNA, CDR2 YSLEER. The CDR3 spells CASSQDGTEGNTIYF. In DNA form, the CDR3 reads TGCGCCAGCAGCCAAGATGGGACCGAGGGAAACACCATATATTTT.

CDR3 bases: TGCGCCAGCAAGGACCCCTACGAGCAGTACTTC. Encoded protein: CASKDPYEQYF. The chain uses TRBV10-2 and TRBJ2-7; D gene uncertain. The CDR3 covers 11 residues. From germline, CDR1 is WSHSY and CDR2 SAAADI. V lost 7 bases and J lost 2, with 6 bases in between.

There are a few counts of this clone. The V gene is TRBV2, the J gene TRBJ2-1; D remains ambiguous. Trimming removed 7 bases at V and 0 bases at J, with 7 bases between. The CDR3 extends over 13 amino acids. CDR1 and CDR2 from the germline V gene are SNHLY and FYNNEI. Written as DNA, the CDR3 is TGTGCCAGCAAAGAGAGCTCCTACAATGAGCAGTTCTTC. Translating gives CASKESSYNEQFF.

The chain has TRBV29-1 and TRBJ1-1, with 8 bases that match TRBD1. The CDR3 consists of 11 residues. V lost 6 bases, J lost 13 bases, and 10 bases stayed unmatched. Germline V gene lookup returns CDR1 SQVTM and CDR2 ANQGSEA. The CDR3 nucleotides are TGCAGCGTGCTTGGACAGGGCGAACTTTTCTTT. Protein product: CSVLGQGELFF. The variable domain in full, with the rest retrieved from reference TRBV29-1 and TRBJ1-1, is SAVISQKPSRDICQRGTSLTIQCQVDSQVTMMFWYRQQPGQSLTLIATANQGSEATYESGFVIDKFPISRPNLTFSTLTVSNMSPEDSSIYLCSVLGQGELFFGQGTRLTVV.

The J gene is TRBJ2-1, the V gene TRBV7-9, with a weak D call TRBD2 (5 bases). CDR1 is SEHNR, CDR2 FQNEAQ, per germline (reference sequence). V was clipped by 1 base and J by 4 bases, with 14 bases between them. The CDR3 is made up of 16 amino acids. The CDR3 DNA reads TGTGCCAGCAGCTTAGGTTCAGGAGGCCTGTACAATGAGCAGTTCTTC. It translates to CASSLGSGGLYNEQFF.

The chain has TRBV19 and TRBJ1-5; 10 bases line up with TRBD1. CDR3 length: 15 residues. Looked up from germline, CDR1 is LNHDA and CDR2 is SQIVND (reference sequence). After removal of 7 bases from V and 7 bases from J, the junction contained 10 bases not matched to a gene. The CDR3 sequence is CASTTGDRGQQPQHF. The DNA of the CDR3 is TGTGCCAGTACCACAGGGGACAGGGGCCAACAGCCCCAGCATTTT.

This clone was recorded only once. The V call is TRBV18, the J call TRBJ2-5, with TRBD1 matching 7 bases. The CDR3 loop spans 14 amino acids. The germline V gene encodes CDR1 KGHSH and CDR2 LQKENI. With V trimmed by 6 bases and J by 1 base, 5 bases remained unmatched. CDR3 nucleotide sequence: TGTGCCAGCTCTCCTGACAGGGCCCAAGAGACCCAGTACTTC. Translated, it gives CASSPDRAQETQYF.

This clone was detected only once. The V and J genes are TRBV7-3 and TRBJ1-1; 8 bases align to TRBD1. Germline CDR1 and CDR2: SGHTA and FQGTGA. The CDR3 runs 16 residues. Losses at the gene ends were 5 bases for V and 4 bases for J; bases not matched to a gene: 12. The CDR3 region has the DNA TGTGCCAGCAGCCCCGGACAGGGCGGGTTCGGCACTGAAGCTTTCTTT. This codes for CASSPGQGGFGTEAFF.

V gene TRBV5-1 combines with J gene TRBJ1-1; 8 positions match TRBD1. The V gene end was trimmed by 5 bases and the J gene end by 1 base; junction bases not matched to a gene: 4. The germline gives CDR1 SGHRS, CDR2 YFSETQ. CDR3 length equals 14 residues. CDR3 loop: CASSLRGPNTEAFF. For the CDR3, the DNA is TGCGCCAGCAGTCTCAGGGGGCCGAACACTGAAGCTTTCTTT. The entire variable domain, with the rest obtained from reference TRBV5-1 and TRBJ1-1, is as follows: KAGVTQTPRYLIKTRGQQVTLSCSPISGHRSVSWYQQTPGQGLQFLFEYFSETQRNKGNFPGRFSGRQFSNSRSEMNVSTLELGDSALYLCASSLRGPNTEAFFGQGTRLTVV.

This rearrangement joins TRBV4-1 to TRBJ1-2; no firm D call. From germline, CDR1 is MGHRA and CDR2 YSYEKL. V was clipped by 0 bases and J by 4 bases, with 6 bases between them. The CDR3 spans 13 residues. CDR3 region: CASSQDESYGYTF. DNA for the CDR3: TGCGCCAGCAGCCAAGATGAGAGCTATGGCTACACCTTC.

The chain is built from TRBV5-6 and TRBJ1-6; no clear D. Germline CDR1 reads SGHDT; CDR2 reads YYEEEE. V shed 2 bases and J shed 10 bases, with 13 bases lying between them. CDR3 length equals 14 residues. The chain's CDR3 is CASSFRSGNSPLHF. The CDR3 bases are TGTGCCAGCAGCTTTAGGTCTGGGAACTCACCCCTCCACTTT.

V is TRBV5-8 and J is TRBJ1-1, with unresolved D. V was clipped by 2 bases and J by 4 bases, with 12 bases between them. Per germline, CDR1 SGHTS and CDR2 YDEGEE. This CDR3 contains 14 residues. The CDR3 reads CASSLGTWGTEAFF. The CDR3 coding sequence is TGTGCCAGCAGCTTAGGAACTTGGGGCACTGAAGCTTTCTTT.

The CDR3 protein is CASSVGTAISNTEAFF. CDR3 in DNA: TGTGCCAGCAGTGTTGGGACAGCTATATCTAACACTGAAGCTTTCTTT. The rearrangement joins TRBV6-1 to TRBJ1-1; 7 positions agree with TRBD1. Germline V gene lookup returns CDR1 MNHNS and CDR2 SASEGT. Unmatched junction bases numbered 10, after V lost 4 bases and J lost 2 bases. This CDR3 comprises 16 residues.

The rearrangement links TRBV27 to TRBJ1-5; D uncertain. The germline CDR1 and CDR2 sequences are MNHEY and SMNVEV (reference sequence). This CDR3 is 13 amino acids long. Trimming removed 2 bases at V and 4 bases at J, with 6 bases between. CDR3 in amino acids: CASSLVGNQPQHF. CDR3 nucleotides: TGTGCCAGCAGTTTAGTGGGGAATCAGCCCCAGCATTTT.

The chain recombines TRBV27 with TRBJ2-3; TRBD2 matches 11 bases. Germline CDR1 reads MNHEY; CDR2 reads SMNVEV (reference sequence). V shed 5 bases, J shed 3 bases, and the junction held 4 bases outside the gene matches. CDR3 length equals 15 residues. The CDR3 loop reads CASSELAGVTDTQYF. The CDR3 DNA reads as TGTGCCAGCAGTGAACTAGCGGGAGTGACAGATACGCAGTATTTT.

The DNA of the CDR3 is TGTGCCAGCAGCGTAGGGACAGTTGCAACTAATGAAAAACTGTTTTTT. Translated: CASSVGTVATNEKLFF. The chain combines TRBV9 with TRBJ1-4, with TRBD1 as a possible D gene (6 bases). The ends were cut back, 0 bases at V and 0 bases at J, with 9 bases in the middle. CDR3 length equals 16 residues. Germline CDR1 is SGDLS and CDR2 is YYNGEE.

The chain combines TRBV13 with TRBJ1-4; D not certain. The V gene lost 5 bases and the J gene lost 0 bases, with 10 bases spanning the gap. The CDR3 totals 15 residues. The germline gives CDR1 PRHDT, CDR2 FYEKMQ (reference sequence). Here the CDR3 DNA reads TGTGCCAGCAGCCCGCTGGAAACAACTAATGAAAAACTGTTTTTT. As protein: CASSPLETTNEKLFF.

This chain connects TRBV19 to TRBJ2-2; weak D call: TRBD2 (6 bases). CDR1 and CDR2 from the germline V gene are LNHDA and SQIVND (reference sequence). The CDR3 has 14 residues. V shed 10 bases and J shed 3 bases, with 15 bases lying between them. The CDR3 sequence: CATLRDSYTGELFF. For the CDR3, the DNA is TGTGCCACCCTCCGGGACTCATACACCGGGGAGCTGTTTTTT.

This chain uses TRBV5-6 with TRBJ2-1; unclear D gene. CDR3 length: 18 amino acids. Looked up from germline, CDR1 is SGHDT and CDR2 is YYEEEE. V shed 3 bases and J shed 6 bases, with 25 bases lying between them. The CDR3 here is CASSSSRDGPTPFNEQFF. The CDR3 nucleotides read TGTGCCAGCAGCTCAAGTCGTGACGGACCCACCCCCTTCAATGAGCAGTTCTTC. The full variable domain, its missing parts supplied by reference TRBV5-6 and TRBJ2-1, is DAGVTQSPTHLIKTRGQQVTLRCSPKSGHDTVSWYQQALGQGPQFIFQYYEEEERQRGNFPDRFSGHQFPNYSSELNVNALLLGDSALYLCASSSSRDGPTPFNEQFFGPGTRLTVL.